This entry is about one T cell receptor (beta chain). The antigen is unknown. This sample is part of a study of T cell responses to AZD1222 COVID-19 vaccine. Study-level information: Doses given second, at about 4 or about 12 weeks, were pooled. Overall study findings and caveats: Only 6 or 7 individuals given AZD1222 were seropositive at baseline. Increases in Spike-specific TCR breadth and depth were seen after two AZD1222 doses. Scientists sampled the repertoires only once the peak T cell response had passed.

Germline values: CDR1 DFQATT, CDR2 SNEGSKA (reference sequence). This CDR3 is 10 amino acids long. V was trimmed by 3 bases and J by 5 bases, leaving 2 bases between them. TCRdb keeps only in-frame clones here, not all; method: immunoSEQ multiplex PCR. The sample lists tens of thousands of clones; 84% were seen once. The chain is built from TRBV20-1 and TRBJ2-1, with D unclear. The sequencing here drew on peripheral blood, taken on day 0 of AZD1222 vaccination. The source is an adult in good health. The CDR3 nucleotides read TGCAGTGCTAGTGACAATGAGCAGTTCTTC. It specifies CSASDNEQFF.